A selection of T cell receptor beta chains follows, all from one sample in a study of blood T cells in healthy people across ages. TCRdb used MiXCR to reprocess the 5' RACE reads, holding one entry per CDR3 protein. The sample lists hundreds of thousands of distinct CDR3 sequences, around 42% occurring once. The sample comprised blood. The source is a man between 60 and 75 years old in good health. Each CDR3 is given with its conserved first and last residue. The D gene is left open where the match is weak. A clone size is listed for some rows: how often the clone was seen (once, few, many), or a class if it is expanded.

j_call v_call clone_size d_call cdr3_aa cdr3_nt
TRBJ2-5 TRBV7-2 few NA CASSRFETQYF TGTGCCAGCAGCCGCTTTGAGACCCAGTACTTC
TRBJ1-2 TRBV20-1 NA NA CSAHKPGRANYGYTF TGCAGTGCTCATAAACCTGGACGGGCTAACTATGGCTACACCTTC
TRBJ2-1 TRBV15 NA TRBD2 CATSGTSGKSSYNEQFF TGTGCCACCAGCGGGACTAGCGGGAAAAGCTCCTACAATGAGCAGTTCTTC
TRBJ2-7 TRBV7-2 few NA CASSLASLNEQYF TGTGCCAGCAGCTTAGCCTCGCTCAACGAGCAGTACTTC
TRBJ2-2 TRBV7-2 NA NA CASSSQGLTGELFF TGTGCCAGCAGCTCGCAGGGACTTACCGGGGAGCTGTTTTTT
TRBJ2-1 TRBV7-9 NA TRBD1 CASSMDRESEQFF TGTGCCAGCAGCATGGACAGGGAGAGTGAGCAGTTCTTC
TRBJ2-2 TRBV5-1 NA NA CASSLTLAGTGELFF TGCGCCAGCAGCTTGACCCTAGCAGGCACCGGGGAGCTGTTTTTT
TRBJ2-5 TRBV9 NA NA CASSVSSYNEQYF TGTGCCAGCAGCGTTTCCTCATACAATGAGCAGTACTTC
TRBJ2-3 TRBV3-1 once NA CASSPRGLSTDAQYF TGTGCCAGCAGCCCTCGGGGGCTATCCACAGATGCGCAGTATTTT
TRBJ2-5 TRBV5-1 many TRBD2 CASSLEVSGETQYF TGCGCCAGCAGCTTGGAGGTTAGCGGGGAGACCCAGTACTTC
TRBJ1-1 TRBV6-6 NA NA CASSYSQGRRTEAFF TGTGCCAGCAGTTACTCGCAGGGAAGGAGGACTGAAGCTTTCTTT
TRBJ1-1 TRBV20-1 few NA CSAPQIQGYTEAFF TGCAGTGCTCCACAGATCCAGGGGTACACTGAAGCTTTCTTT
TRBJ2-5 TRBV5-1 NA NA CASILIPRGETQYF TGCGCCAGCATCTTGATTCCACGAGGAGAGACCCAGTACTTC
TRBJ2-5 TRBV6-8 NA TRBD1 CACSNRRDRGQETQYF TGTGCCTGCAGCAACCGCCGGGACAGGGGGCAAGAGACCCAGTACTTC
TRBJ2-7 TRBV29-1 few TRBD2 CSARRGGSSYEQYF TGCAGCGCCCGTCGAGGCGGGAGCTCCTACGAGCAGTACTTC
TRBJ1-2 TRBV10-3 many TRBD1 CAIRDQGAGGYTF TGTGCCATCAGGGATCAGGGGGCAGGCGGCTACACCTTC
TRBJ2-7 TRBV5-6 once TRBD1 CASSRPGQGSDEQYF TGTGCCAGCAGCCGACCGGGACAGGGTTCGGACGAGCAGTACTTC
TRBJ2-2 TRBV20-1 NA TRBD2 CSARTGGSTGELFF TGCAGTGCTAGAACCGGGGGGAGCACCGGGGAGCTGTTTTTT
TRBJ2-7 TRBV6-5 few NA CASSPPGLGEQYF TGTGCCAGCAGCCCCCCTGGGTTGGGCGAGCAGTACTTC
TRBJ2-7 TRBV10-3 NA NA CAIRENYNEQYF TGTGCCATCAGGGAGAACTACAATGAGCAGTACTTC
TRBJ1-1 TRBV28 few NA CASSFPPGVDTEAFF TGTGCCAGCAGTTTCCCCCCAGGGGTGGACACTGAAGCTTTCTTT
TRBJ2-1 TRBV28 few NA CASASGAGEQFF TGTGCCAGTGCATCCGGGGCCGGGGAGCAGTTCTTC
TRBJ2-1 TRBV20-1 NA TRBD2 CSAPGLAETQFF TGCAGTGCCCCGGGGCTAGCGGAGACCCAGTTCTTC
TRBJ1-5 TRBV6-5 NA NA CASRGSRGAGNQPQHF TGTGCCAGCAGGGGTTCACGGGGGGCGGGCAATCAGCCCCAGCATTTT
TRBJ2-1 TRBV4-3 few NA CASSQGRTEAYNEQFF TGCGCCAGCAGCCAAGGCAGAACAGAGGCCTACAATGAGCAGTTCTTC
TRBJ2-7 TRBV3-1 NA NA CASSQYGYEQYF TGTGCCAGCAGCCAGTACGGATACGAGCAGTACTTC
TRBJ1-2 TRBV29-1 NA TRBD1 CSVEAPQGALDGYTF TGCAGCGTTGAAGCGCCTCAGGGGGCGCTTGATGGCTACACCTTC
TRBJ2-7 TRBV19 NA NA CASSIPGGQPYEQYF TGTGCCAGTAGTATACCGGGGGGCCAACCCTACGAGCAGTACTTC
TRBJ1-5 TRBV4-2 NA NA CASSQVEESNQPQHF TGTGCCAGCAGCCAAGTGGAGGAAAGCAATCAGCCCCAGCATTTT
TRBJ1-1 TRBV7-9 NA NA CASSLGQGRGPGAEAFF TGTGCCAGCAGCTTAGGGCAGGGGAGAGGCCCGGGTGCTGAAGCTTTCTTT
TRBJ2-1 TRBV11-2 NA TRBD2 CASSALWTSGDNEQFF TGTGCCAGCAGCGCCTTGTGGACTAGCGGGGACAATGAGCAGTTCTTC
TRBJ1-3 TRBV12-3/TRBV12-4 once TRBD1 CASSSSPEGARNTIYF TGTGCCAGCAGTTCCTCCCCGGAGGGGGCGAGAAACACCATATATTTT
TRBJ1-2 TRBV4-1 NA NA CASSQEGTGDYTF TGCGCCAGCAGCCAAGAGGGGACGGGCGACTACACCTTC